A single sample gave rise to the 20 T cell receptor beta chains below, sequenced in a study of blood T cell repertoires in COVID-19. Some clones are missing from TCRdb's copy, which holds only in-frame ones; the method was immunoSEQ multiplex PCR. Here the sample spans about 84,000 clones, 70% to 90% being singletons. Sequenced material: peripheral blood. The source of these receptors is a woman aged 80 or over with acute or convalescent COVID-19.

A note on this clone: A much more abundant neighbour one base away suggests this may be a read error. Within the sample, other DNA sequences also encode this same CDR3. The genes are TRBV5-4 and TRBJ2-2; 9 positions agree with TRBD2. This CDR3 is built from 18 residues. CDR1 SGHNT and CDR2 YYREEE come from the germline V gene (reference sequence). The DNA for the CDR3 is TGTGCCCGCAGCCCACCCCGGGGGGCGGGGGGGCGGAACGGGGAGCTGTTTTTT. Translated, it gives CARSPPRGAGGRNGELFF.

The chain links TRBV5-8 to TRBJ1-1; a possible D gene is TRBD1 (6 bases). V dropped 2 bases and J dropped 5 bases, with 13 bases sitting between them. The CDR3 loop spans 14 amino acids. Germline V gene data show CDR1 as SGHTS and CDR2 as YDEGEE. The CDR3 bases are TGTGCCAGCAGCTTAAACCACAGGGTGACTGAAGCTTTCTTT. The encoded protein is CASSLNHRVTEAFF. The whole variable domain, filled in from reference TRBV5-8 and TRBJ1-1, reads EAGVTQSPTHLIKTRGQQATLRCSPISGHTSVYWYQQALGLGLQFLLWYDEGEERNRGNFPPRFSGRQFPNYSSELNVNALELEDSALYLCASSLNHRVTEAFFGQGTRLTVV.

This clone rates as medium-sized (0.01 to 0.1%). The genes are TRBV29-1 and TRBJ2-6; D possibly corresponds to TRBD2 (6 bases). This CDR3 has 16 residues. The germline CDR1 and CDR2 sequences are SQVTM and ANQGSEA. V lost 4 bases, J lost 0 bases, and 13 bases lay in between. The CDR3 reads CSVVRGESSGANVLTF. The DNA of the CDR3 is TGCAGCGTTGTTCGCGGGGAAAGCTCTGGGGCCAACGTCCTGACTTTC.

The chain has TRBV2 and TRBJ2-7, with D maybe TRBD1 (6 bases). Per the germline V gene, CDR1 is SNHLY and CDR2 is FYNNEI. The V and J ends lost 7 bases and 0 bases respectively, with 13 bases between them. This CDR3 has 14 residues. The CDR3 sequence is CASTYRGTSYEQYF. The DNA for the CDR3 is TGTGCCAGCACCTATAGGGGGACCTCCTACGAGCAGTACTTC.

The chain is built from TRBV10-1 and TRBJ1-1; TRBD1 matches at 7 bases. The CDR3 runs 15 residues. V dropped 6 bases and J dropped 6; count of bases not matched to a gene: 13. CDR1 WNHNN and CDR2 SYGVQD come from the germline V gene (reference sequence). This chain's CDR3 is CASRYRGWPIAEAFF. The CDR3 coding sequence is TGCGCCAGCAGATACAGGGGCTGGCCGATCGCTGAAGCTTTCTTT.

The chain links TRBV18 to TRBJ2-3, with 8 bases identical to TRBD2. The trim removed 1 base at V and 2 bases at J, leaving 5 bases unmatched. Germline CDR1 is KGHSH and CDR2 is LQKENI. This CDR3 region has 16 residues. The CDR3 reads CASSPLGGGPTDTQYF. CDR3 in DNA: TGTGCCAGCTCACCACTCGGGGGGGGACCCACAGATACGCAGTATTTT.

The chain combines TRBV5-4 with TRBJ1-1, with 7 bases that match TRBD1. This CDR3 comprises 12 residues. The V gene's germline CDR1 is SGHNT and CDR2 YYREEE (reference sequence). V shed 3 bases, J shed 7 bases, and the junction held 3 bases outside the gene matches. The CDR3, as DNA: TGTGCCAGCAGCTCCACAGGGGTTGAAGCTTTCTTT. Residues: CASSSTGVEAFF.

V is TRBV12-3 or TRBV12-4 and J is TRBJ2-3, with D unresolved. Deletions cut 2 bases from V and 6 bases from J, with 6 bases between. The CDR3 has 12 amino acids. CDR3 sequence reads: CASSLQFDTQYF. DNA of the CDR3: TGTGCCAGCAGTTTACAGTTTGATACGCAGTATTTT.

The rearrangement uses TRBV9 and TRBJ2-2; D unclear. CDR1 SGDLS and CDR2 YYNGEE come from the germline V gene. Deletions cut 4 bases from V and 0 bases from J, with 7 bases between. This CDR3 contains 14 residues. CDR3 residues: CASSLSSNTGELFF. The CDR3 DNA reads TGTGCCAGCAGCCTCAGTTCGAACACCGGGGAGCTGTTTTTT.

This clone was seen a few times. The chain recombines TRBV4-1 with TRBJ1-2; no clear D gene. V was cut by 1 base and J by 2 bases, with 5 bases left in between. Per the germline V gene, CDR1 is MGHRA and CDR2 is YSYEKL. This CDR3 region has 13 residues. Here the CDR3 DNA reads TGCGCCAGCAGCCAAGCGCAGAACTATGGCTACACCTTC. Its translation is CASSQAQNYGYTF.

This clone showed up just once. This rearrangement joins TRBV4-3 to TRBJ2-1; D ambiguous. Trimming removed 0 bases at V and 5 bases at J, with 8 bases between. The CDR3 is made up of 14 amino acids. The germline CDR1 and CDR2 sequences are LGHNA and YSLEER. The CDR3 loop is CASSQEPLHNEQFF. The CDR3 bases are TGCGCCAGCAGCCAAGAACCCCTACACAATGAGCAGTTCTTC.

This chain connects TRBV2 to TRBJ1-2, with 9 positions matching TRBD1. The germline CDR1 and CDR2 sequences are SNHLY and FYNNEI. CDR3 length equals 14 residues. The V and J ends lost 5 bases and 5 bases, in that order; junction bases with no gene match: 6. The CDR3 here is CASSPRGQGYGYTF. The DNA for the CDR3 is TGTGCCAGCAGTCCCAGGGGACAGGGTTATGGCTACACCTTC. Variable domain in full (rest from reference TRBV2 and TRBJ1-2): EPEVTQTPSHQVTQMGQEVILRCVPISNHLYFYWYRQILGQKVEFLVSFYNNEISEKSEIFDDQFSVERPDGSNFTLKIRSTKLEDSAMYFCASSPRGQGYGYTFGSGTRLTVV.

This rearrangement joins TRBV24-1 to TRBJ2-7; the match to TRBD1 covers 7 bases. The ends lost 3 bases at V and 4 bases at J; junction bases unmatched: 8. CDR1 and CDR2 from the germline V gene are KGHDR and SFDVKD. The CDR3 covers 15 residues. The DNA for the CDR3 is TGTGCCACCAGTGATCGGAGACAGGGTCTGTACGAGCAGTACTTC. It encodes CATSDRRQGLYEQYF.

J is TRBJ1-1 and V is TRBV7-9; a weak D match, TRBD1 (5 bases). Trimming removed 7 bases at V and 1 base at J, with 22 bases between. The CDR3 has 17 amino acids. Per the germline V gene, CDR1 is SEHNR and CDR2 is FQNEAQ (reference sequence). CDR3 in amino acids: CASIRPQDPTGNTEAFF. DNA of the CDR3: TGTGCCAGCATCCGACCACAGGACCCTACGGGGAACACTGAAGCTTTCTTT.

The J gene is TRBJ2-2, the V gene TRBV2, with D possibly matching TRBD2 (5 bases). V was pared by 1 base and J by 14 bases, with 14 bases between. The CDR3 extends over 13 amino acids. The germline gives CDR1 SNHLY, CDR2 FYNNEI. CDR3 DNA: TGTGCCAGCAGTGAAGGGGGAGCCCCCCCCCTGTTTTTT. Translated: CASSEGGAPPLFF.

CDR3 amino acids: CASSQGGGQGPGGEKLFF. CDR3 DNA sequence: TGCGCCAGCAGCCAAGGGGGGGGACAGGGGCCGGGTGGCGAAAAACTGTTTTTT. This chain links TRBV4-1 with TRBJ1-4; 10 bases are a match to TRBD1. V trimming: 1 base; J trimming: 8 bases; junction bases outside the gene matches: 13. Germline CDR1 MGHRA, CDR2 YSYEKL. This CDR3 contains 18 residues.

This clone was observed a handful of times. The rearrangement uses TRBV19 and TRBJ1-2; maybe TRBD1 (5 bases). Deletions cut 7 bases from V and 4 bases from J, with 19 bases between. The CDR3 runs to 15 residues. Germline loops: CDR1 LNHDA, CDR2 SQIVND (reference sequence). The CDR3, as DNA: TGTGCCAGTACCCTGGGAGGGGACGGGGGCTATGGCTACACCTTC. Amino acids: CASTLGGDGGYGYTF. Full variable domain (rest looked up from reference TRBV19 and TRBJ1-2): DGGITQSPKYLFRKEGQNVTLSCEQNLNHDAMYWYRQDPGQGLRLIYYSQIVNDFQKGDIAEGYSVSREKKESFPLTVTSAQKNPTAFYLCASTLGGDGGYGYTFGSGTRLTVV.

The chain links TRBV10-3 to TRBJ1-5, with D possibly matching TRBD1 (6 bases). Germline lookup yields CDR1 ENHRY and CDR2 SYGVKD. CDR3 size: 13 residues. V lost 6 bases to trimming and J lost 6 bases, with 12 bases between them. The CDR3 protein is CAIRDTQGQPQHF. The CDR3 DNA reads TGTGCCATCAGAGACACACAGGGTCAGCCCCAGCATTTT.

This clone has a handful of counts. The rearrangement uses TRBV7-8 and TRBJ1-2, with D unclear. Germline V gene lookup returns CDR1 SGHVS and CDR2 FQNEAQ. The CDR3 runs to 13 residues. The V gene lost 2 bases and the J gene lost 4 bases, with 8 bases spanning the gap. The CDR3 protein is CASSLSSSYGYTF. The DNA of the CDR3 is TGTGCCAGCAGCTTAAGCTCTTCCTATGGCTACACCTTC.

This clone was counted only a few times. This chain joins TRBV9 and TRBJ2-3; the match to TRBD2 covers 7 bases. The CDR3 consists of 15 residues. In germline, CDR1 is SGDLS, CDR2 YYNGEE. The J segment lost 5 bases and the V segment lost 0 bases, leaving 6 bases of the junction unmatched. CDR3 residues: CASSVGPGGEDTQYF. CDR3 in DNA: TGTGCCAGCAGCGTAGGTCCGGGGGGTGAAGATACGCAGTATTTT.